This is a list of T cell receptor beta chains from one sample in a study of Ad26.COV2.S vaccination and SARS-CoV-2 variants. Assay: immunoSEQ multiplex PCR; the TCRdb copy retains only in-frame clones and omits some. The sample records a few hundred thousand clones, over 75% being singletons. This sample comprised peripheral blood, obtained in a trial of Ad26.COV2.S vaccine versus placebo. These receptors were collected from a person aged 18-65 years who received the Ad26.COV2.S COVID-19 vaccine or a placebo. Each CDR3 is given with its conserved first and last residue. The D gene is left open where the match is weak. A row's size may be missing; if present it is once, few, many or a size class.

d_call	v_call	j_call	clone_size	cdr3_nt	cdr3_aa
NA	TRBV29-1	TRBJ2-1	NA	TGCAGTCTTAGGGGAGATGAGCAGTTCTTC	CSLRGDEQFF
NA	TRBV15	TRBJ2-3	NA	TGTGCCACCAGCAGAGATCCCCCAGATACGCAGTATTTT	CATSRDPPDTQYF
NA	TRBV6-2/TRBV6-3	TRBJ2-3	NA	TGTGCCAGCAGTTATGTGGGTCGGGGAGGCACAGATACGCAGTATTTT	CASSYVGRGGTDTQYF
NA	TRBV7-3	TRBJ2-2	few	TGTGCCAGCACGGACACCGGGGAGCTGTTTTTT	CASTDTGELFF
NA	TRBV11-1	TRBJ1-1	NA	TGTGCCAGCAGCTTAGGGGCTAACACTGAAGCTTTCTTT	CASSLGANTEAFF
TRBD1	TRBV18	TRBJ1-2	NA	TGTGCCAGCTCTCCGTCGACAGGGAAGGAAGGCTACACCTTC	CASSPSTGKEGYTF
NA	TRBV6-5	TRBJ2-7	NA	TGTGCCAGCAGGAGTAGCGGCGGCGAGCAGTACTTC	CASRSSGGEQYF
NA	TRBV9	TRBJ2-7	NA	TGTGCCAGCAGCGTTGGCCCCCCGGGCAGGGACGAGCAGTACTTC	CASSVGPPGRDEQYF
TRBD1	TRBV19	TRBJ2-7	once	TGTGCCAGTAGCCCCCGGGACAGCTCCCCCTACGAGCAGTACTTC	CASSPRDSSPYEQYF
NA	TRBV23-1	TRBJ2-1	NA	TGCGCCAGCAGTCATTCGCGACAGCACAATGAGCAGTTCTTC	CASSHSRQHNEQFF
TRBD2	TRBV19	TRBJ2-1	NA	TGTGCCAGTAGCACTACAATTCCCTTGTGGGGGGAGGGCTCGTACAATGAGCAGTTCTTC	CASSTTIPLWGEGSYNEQFF
TRBD1	TRBV7-8	TRBJ1-2	NA	TGTGCCAGCAGCCTACAAGACAGGGCTAACTATGGCTACACCTTC	CASSLQDRANYGYTF
TRBD2	TRBV5-4	TRBJ2-7	NA	TGTGCCAGCAGCTTCGGGACTAGCGGGAGTTGGAGTAGGGAGCAGTACTTC	CASSFGTSGSWSREQYF
TRBD2	TRBV5-4	TRBJ2-1	once	TGTGCCAGTGGGTTGGGTAGCGGGAGGTCCAGTGAGCAGTTCTTC	CASGLGSGRSSEQFF
TRBD1	TRBV7-9	TRBJ2-7	NA	TGTGCCAGCAGCTTAGTGGGGGCAGGGGGCTACGAGCAGTACTTC	CASSLVGAGGYEQYF
NA	TRBV6-2/TRBV6-3	TRBJ2-3	NA	TGTGCCAGCAGTAGCGCAGATACGCAGTATTTT	CASSSADTQYF
NA	TRBV27	TRBJ1-1	NA	TGTGCCAGCAGTTTCACGGACCGCACTGAAGCTTTCTTT	CASSFTDRTEAFF
NA	TRBV3-1/TRBV3-2	TRBJ2-7	NA	TGTGCCAGCAGCCCGGCATGGGACTGGGGATGGGAGCAGTACTTC	CASSPAWDWGWEQYF
TRBD1	TRBV19	TRBJ2-1	NA	TGTGCCAGTAGTATTGCCCCGGGACAGGGAACCTACAATGAGCAGTTCTTC	CASSIAPGQGTYNEQFF
NA	TRBV20-1	TRBJ2-7	NA	TGCAGTGCTAGTCCCCTACGCCGGGACATCCTACTCCACGAGCAGTACTTC	CSASPLRRDILLHEQYF
NA	TRBV5-1	TRBJ1-1	NA	TGCGCCAGCAGTTTTTCTGGGGGGGCCTTCACTGAAGCTTTCTTT	CASSFSGGAFTEAFF
NA	TRBV7-6	TRBJ1-2	NA	TGTGCCATCGCACCTGAGGGGGACTACTATGGCTACACCTTC	CAIAPEGDYYGYTF
TRBD2	TRBV19	TRBJ2-3	NA	TGTGCCACCTCGACTAGCGGGAACTTCGGCGATACGCAGTATTTT	CATSTSGNFGDTQYF
NA	TRBV7-2	TRBJ1-1	NA	TGTGCCAGCAGCTTACGGCGGGCTAACACTGAAGCTTTCTTT	CASSLRRANTEAFF
NA	TRBV7-6	TRBJ2-3	NA	TGTGCCAGCAGCCTAAACCTCCTAGGACGACCCACAGATACGCAGTATTTT	CASSLNLLGRPTDTQYF
NA	TRBV6-2/TRBV6-3	TRBJ2-2	NA	TGTGCCAGCAGTTACCCCAGGGTGCGGGAAATTTACACCGGGGAGCTGTTTTTT	CASSYPRVREIYTGELFF
TRBD1	TRBV5-1	TRBJ1-3	NA	TGCGCCAGCAGCTTAACTACAGGGGTTGGGGAAGTCTCTGGAAACACCATATATTTT	CASSLTTGVGEVSGNTIYF
NA	TRBV2	TRBJ2-7	NA	TGTGCCAGCAGGAAGTACAGGGAAACCTACGAGCAGTACTTC	CASRKYRETYEQYF
TRBD2	TRBV7-2	TRBJ2-7	NA	TGTGCCAGCAGCCGTCGCCCAGCTAGCGGCTCCTACGAGCAGTACTTC	CASSRRPASGSYEQYF
TRBD1	TRBV5-4	TRBJ2-2	NA	TGTGCCAGCAGCCTCCCGGGACAGGGGAACACCGGGGAGCTGTTTTTT	CASSLPGQGNTGELFF
NA	TRBV6-6	TRBJ1-2	NA	TGTGCCAGCAGTCCTAGCCCCTTGGACTCTAACTATGGCTACACCTTC	CASSPSPLDSNYGYTF
TRBD2	TRBV5-4	TRBJ2-2	NA	TGTGCCAGCAGTTACCGGACTAGCGGGATCGGGGAGCTGTTTTTT	CASSYRTSGIGELFF
NA	TRBV2	TRBJ2-7	NA	TGTGCCAGCAGTGGACAGAATCTAGTCGCCTACGAGCAGTACTTC	CASSGQNLVAYEQYF
NA	TRBV2	TRBJ2-7	NA	TGTGCCAGCAGTGAAGTCTACGAGCAGTACTTC	CASSEVYEQYF
TRBD1	TRBV19	TRBJ2-4	NA	TGTGCCAGTAGTAGTGGACAGGGCGAGTGGAACATTCAGTACTTC	CASSSGQGEWNIQYF
NA	TRBV28	TRBJ1-1	NA	TGTGCCAGCAGTTCGCCGTCGGACATTAAGGTGAACACTGAAGCTTTCTTT	CASSSPSDIKVNTEAFF
NA	TRBV7-8	TRBJ2-1	NA	TGTGCCAGCAGCTTTCGCCACTACAATGAGCAGTTCTTC	CASSFRHYNEQFF
TRBD2	TRBV27	TRBJ2-3	NA	TGTGCCAGCAGTCCCCCTCCGGGACTAGCGGGAAGCACAGATACGCAGTATTTT	CASSPPPGLAGSTDTQYF
NA	TRBV5-4	TRBJ2-7	NA	TGTGCCAGCAGCTTGGGACTGGGAAGCTCCTACGAGCAGTACTTC	CASSLGLGSSYEQYF
NA	TRBV6-2/TRBV6-3	TRBJ2-7	NA	TGTGCCAGCAGCCCCCCACGGGGATCCTACGAGCAGTACTTC	CASSPPRGSYEQYF
TRBD1	TRBV11-1	TRBJ2-7	NA	TGTGCCAGCAGCCCAACCGGGACAGGGTCCTACGAGCAGTACTTC	CASSPTGTGSYEQYF
TRBD1	TRBV12-3/TRBV12-4	TRBJ2-5	NA	TGTGCCAGCAGTTCAACAGGGGTTGAGACCCAGTACTTC	CASSSTGVETQYF
NA	TRBV12-3/TRBV12-4	TRBJ1-1	NA	TGTGCCAGCAGTTTTCGCCTGAACACTGAAGCTTTCTTT	CASSFRLNTEAFF
NA	TRBV7-9	TRBJ1-1	NA	TGTGCCAGCAGCTTGGTAGAAATGAACACTGAAGCTTTCTTT	CASSLVEMNTEAFF
NA	TRBV28	TRBJ1-2	NA	TGTGCCAGCAGTTTAATGAGCTATGGCTACACCTTC	CASSLMSYGYTF
NA	TRBV28	TRBJ2-3	NA	TGTGCCAGCAGTTTAATCGCTAGCACAGATACGCAGTATTTT	CASSLIASTDTQYF
TRBD1	TRBV28	TRBJ1-1	NA	TGTGCCAGCAGTTTGACAGGGGGGCCTGGCACTGAAGCTTTCTTT	CASSLTGGPGTEAFF
TRBD1	TRBV10-2	TRBJ2-7	NA	TGCGCCAGCAGTGGGGACAGTCCCTACGAGCAGTACTTC	CASSGDSPYEQYF
NA	TRBV6-5	TRBJ2-7	NA	TGTGCCAGCAGGTCGATGGCCTCCTCCTACGAGCAGTACTTC	CASRSMASSYEQYF
NA	TRBV6-6	TRBJ2-7	NA	TGTGCCAGCAGTCGCGACAGGTCCGGCGCTAGCGCCTACGAGCAGTACTTC	CASSRDRSGASAYEQYF
TRBD2	TRBV15	TRBJ2-1	NA	TGTGCCACCAGCCCCGGGACTAGCAGATACAATGAGCAGTTCTTC	CATSPGTSRYNEQFF
TRBD1	TRBV5-1	TRBJ2-7	NA	TGCGCCAGCAGCTTGCAAGGGACAGGGGACTCCTACGAGCAGTACTTC	CASSLQGTGDSYEQYF
TRBD2	TRBV6-2/TRBV6-3	TRBJ2-3	NA	TGTGCCAGCAGTTACTCGCCTAGCGGGAGTCAGAAGATTAGGGGCACAGATACGCAGTATTTT	CASSYSPSGSQKIRGTDTQYF
NA	TRBV7-9	TRBJ2-7	few	TGTGCCAGCAGCCCCCGTTATAATCCCTACGAGCAGTACTTC	CASSPRYNPYEQYF
TRBD1	TRBV12-3/TRBV12-4	TRBJ1-2	NA	TGTGCCAGCAGCAGGACAGGGTCTGGCTACACCTTC	CASSRTGSGYTF
NA	TRBV7-2	TRBJ2-4	NA	TGTGCCAGCAGCTTGGGACCCGATCCAGCCAAAAACATTCAGTACTTC	CASSLGPDPAKNIQYF
TRBD2	TRBV4-3	TRBJ2-1	once	TGCGCCAGCAGCCAAGAGGCGGGAGGCCGGAATGAGCAGTTCTTC	CASSQEAGGRNEQFF